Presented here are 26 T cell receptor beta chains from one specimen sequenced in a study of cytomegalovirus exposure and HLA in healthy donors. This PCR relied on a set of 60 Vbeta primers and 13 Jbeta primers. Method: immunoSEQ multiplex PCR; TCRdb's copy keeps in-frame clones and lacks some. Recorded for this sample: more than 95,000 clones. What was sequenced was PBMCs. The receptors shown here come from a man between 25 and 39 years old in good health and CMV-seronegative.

The CDR3 bases are TGCGCCAGCAGCCGTCAGGGGAATAATGAAAAACTGTTTTTT. Translated, it gives CASSRQGNNEKLFF. The rearrangement uses TRBV4-3 and TRBJ1-4; possibly TRBD1 for D (6 bases). Between the trimmed V and J ends, which lost 4 bases and 4 bases, there was a span of 10 bases. CDR3 length equals 14 residues. CDR1 is LGHNA and CDR2 is YSLEER in the germline V gene.

The DNA of the CDR3 is TGTGCCACCCACAGTGGCACGCAGCCCCAGCATTTT. Protein: CATHSGTQPQHF. The V call is TRBV28, the J call TRBJ1-5; D ambiguous. Germline CDR1 reads MDHEN; CDR2 reads SYDVKM. Trimming left V 10 bases short and J 7 bases short, with 14 bases between. The CDR3 totals 12 residues.

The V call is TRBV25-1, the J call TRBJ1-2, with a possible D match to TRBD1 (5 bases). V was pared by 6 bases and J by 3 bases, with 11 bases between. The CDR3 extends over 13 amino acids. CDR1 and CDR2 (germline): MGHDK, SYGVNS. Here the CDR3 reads CASSPPGDYGYTF. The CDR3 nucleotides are TGTGCCAGCAGCCCCCCGGGGGACTATGGCTACACCTTC.

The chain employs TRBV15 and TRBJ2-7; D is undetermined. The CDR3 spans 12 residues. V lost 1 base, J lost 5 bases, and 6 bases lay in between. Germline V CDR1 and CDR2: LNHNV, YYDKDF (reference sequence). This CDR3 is CATSRVSNEQYF. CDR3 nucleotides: TGTGCCACCAGCAGAGTTTCCAACGAGCAGTACTTC.

The CDR3 spells CASSENGANYGYTF. The CDR3 nucleotides read TGTGCCAGCAGTGAAAATGGAGCTAACTATGGCTACACCTTC. This chain uses TRBV6-1 with TRBJ1-2; D is undetermined. Germline assignment: CDR1 MNHNS and CDR2 SASEGT. CDR3 length: 14 amino acids. Trimming pared 2 bases from V and 0 bases from J, leaving 7 bases between.

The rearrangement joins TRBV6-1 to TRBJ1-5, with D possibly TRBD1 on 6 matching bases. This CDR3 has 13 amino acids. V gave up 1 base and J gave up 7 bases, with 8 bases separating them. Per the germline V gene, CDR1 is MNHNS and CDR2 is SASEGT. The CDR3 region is CASSEEGVQPQHF. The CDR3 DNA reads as TGTGCCAGCAGTGAAGAGGGGGTCCAGCCCCAGCATTTT.

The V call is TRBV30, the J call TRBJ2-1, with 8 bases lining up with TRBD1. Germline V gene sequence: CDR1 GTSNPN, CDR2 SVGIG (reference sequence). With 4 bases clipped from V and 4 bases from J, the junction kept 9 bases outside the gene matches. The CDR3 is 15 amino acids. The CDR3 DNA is TGTGCCTGGACGCTGTGGGACAGGTCTTACAATGAGCAGTTCTTC. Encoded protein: CAWTLWDRSYNEQFF.

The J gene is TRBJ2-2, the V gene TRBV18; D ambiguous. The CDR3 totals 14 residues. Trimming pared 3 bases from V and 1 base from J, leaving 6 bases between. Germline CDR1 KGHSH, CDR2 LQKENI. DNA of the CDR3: TGTGCCAGCTCACCTACATTGAACACCGGGGAGCTGTTTTTT. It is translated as CASSPTLNTGELFF.

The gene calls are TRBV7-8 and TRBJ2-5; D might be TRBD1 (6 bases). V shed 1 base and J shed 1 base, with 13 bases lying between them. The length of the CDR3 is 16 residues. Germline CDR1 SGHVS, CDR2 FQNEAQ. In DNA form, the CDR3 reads TGTGCCAGCAGCTTAGTTGGGGGCGGTGTCCAAGAGACCCAGTACTTC. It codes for CASSLVGGGVQETQYF. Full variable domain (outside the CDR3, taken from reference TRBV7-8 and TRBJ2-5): GAGVSQSPRYKVAKRGQDVALRCDPISGHVSLFWYQQALGQGPEFLTYFQNEAQLDKSGLPSDRFFAERPEGSVSTLKIQRTQQEDSAVYLCASSLVGGGVQETQYFGPGTRLLVL.

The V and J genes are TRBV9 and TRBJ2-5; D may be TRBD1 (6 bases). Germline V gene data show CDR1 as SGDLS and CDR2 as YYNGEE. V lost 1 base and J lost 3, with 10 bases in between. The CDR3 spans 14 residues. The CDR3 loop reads CASSVRDTKETQYF. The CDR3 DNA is TGTGCCAGCAGCGTAAGGGACACTAAAGAGACCCAGTACTTC. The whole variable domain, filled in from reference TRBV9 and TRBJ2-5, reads DSGVTQTPKHLITATGQRVTLRCSPRSGDLSVYWYQQSLDQGLQFLIQYYNGEERAKGNILERFSAQQFPDLHSELNLSSLELGDSALYFCASSVRDTKETQYFGPGTRLLVL.

CDR3 residues: CASSDTQGYNEQFF. The CDR3 DNA reads as TGTGCCAGCAGCGACACACAGGGTTACAATGAGCAGTTCTTC. V is TRBV7-8 and J is TRBJ2-1, with a possible D match to TRBD1 (6 bases). The V gene's germline CDR1 is SGHVS and CDR2 FQNEAQ. V was cut by 5 bases and J by 4 bases, with 12 bases left in between. The CDR3 runs to 14 residues.

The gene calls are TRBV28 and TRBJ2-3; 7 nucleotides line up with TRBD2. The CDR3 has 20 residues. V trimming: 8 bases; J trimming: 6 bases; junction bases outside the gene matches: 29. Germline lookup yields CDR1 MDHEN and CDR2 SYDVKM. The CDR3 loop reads CASSGRPDGAAGTPRDTQYF. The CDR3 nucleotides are TGTGCCAGCTCGGGGCGACCGGATGGAGCAGCGGGGACCCCGCGCGATACGCAGTATTTT.

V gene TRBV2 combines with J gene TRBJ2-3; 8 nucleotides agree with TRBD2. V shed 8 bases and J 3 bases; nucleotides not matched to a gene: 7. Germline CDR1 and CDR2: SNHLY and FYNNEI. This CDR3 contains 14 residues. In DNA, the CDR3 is TGTGCCAGCGGCGGGAGGAGGGGGACAGATACGCAGTATTTT. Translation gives CASGGRRGTDTQYF.

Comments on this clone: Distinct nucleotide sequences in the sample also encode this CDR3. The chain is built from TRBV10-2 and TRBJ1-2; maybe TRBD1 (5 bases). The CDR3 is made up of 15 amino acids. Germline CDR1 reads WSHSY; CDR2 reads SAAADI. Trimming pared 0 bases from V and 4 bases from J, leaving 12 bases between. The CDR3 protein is CASSESTELLYGYTF. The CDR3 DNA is TGCGCCAGCAGTGAGTCGACAGAACTGCTCTATGGCTACACCTTC.

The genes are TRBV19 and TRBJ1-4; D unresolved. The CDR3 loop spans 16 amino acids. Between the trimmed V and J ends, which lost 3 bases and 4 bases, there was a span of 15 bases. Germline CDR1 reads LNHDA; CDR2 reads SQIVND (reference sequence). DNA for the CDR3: TGTGCCAGTAGTATCCACCTCCCTGAGGTTAATGAAAAACTGTTTTTT. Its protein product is CASSIHLPEVNEKLFF.

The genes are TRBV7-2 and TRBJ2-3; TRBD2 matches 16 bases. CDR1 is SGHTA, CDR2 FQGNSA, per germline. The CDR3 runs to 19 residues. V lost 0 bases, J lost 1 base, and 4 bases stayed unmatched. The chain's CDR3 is CASSLAGLAGGPGTDTQYF. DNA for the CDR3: TGTGCCAGCAGCTTAGCGGGACTAGCGGGAGGGCCGGGCACAGATACGCAGTATTTT. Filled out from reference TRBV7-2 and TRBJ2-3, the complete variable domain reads GAGVSQSPSNKVTEKGKDVELRCDPISGHTALYWYRQSLGQGLEFLIYFQGNSAPDKSGLPSDRFSAERTGGSVSTLTIQRTQQEDSAVYLCASSLAGLAGGPGTDTQYFGPGTRLTVL.

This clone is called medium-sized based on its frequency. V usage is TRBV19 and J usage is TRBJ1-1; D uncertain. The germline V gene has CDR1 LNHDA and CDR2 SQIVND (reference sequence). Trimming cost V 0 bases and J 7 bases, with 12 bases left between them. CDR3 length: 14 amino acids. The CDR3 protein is CASSIDTEKREAFF. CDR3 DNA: TGTGCCAGTAGTATAGACACAGAGAAACGTGAAGCTTTCTTT.

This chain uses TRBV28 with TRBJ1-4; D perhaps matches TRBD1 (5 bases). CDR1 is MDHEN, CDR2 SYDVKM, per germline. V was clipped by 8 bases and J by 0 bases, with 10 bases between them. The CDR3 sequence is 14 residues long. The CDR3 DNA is TGTGCCAGCGGGGCACCTTCAACTAATGAAAAACTGTTTTTT. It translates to CASGAPSTNEKLFF.

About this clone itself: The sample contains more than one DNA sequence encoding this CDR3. The CDR3 loop reads CASSLDSYNEQFF. The CDR3 DNA reads as TGCGCCAGCAGCCTGGACAGTTACAATGAGCAGTTCTTC. The chain has TRBV5-1 and TRBJ2-1, with D maybe TRBD1 (6 bases). The germline V gene encodes CDR1 SGHRS and CDR2 YFSETQ. CDR3 length: 13 residues. V was cut by 4 bases and J by 4 bases, with 9 bases left in between.

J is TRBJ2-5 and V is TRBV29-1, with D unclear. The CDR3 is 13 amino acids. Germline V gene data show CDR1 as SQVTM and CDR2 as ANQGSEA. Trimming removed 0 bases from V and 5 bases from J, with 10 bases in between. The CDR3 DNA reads TGCAGCGTTGAAGAGCTACTCGGGGAGACCCAGTACTTC. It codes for CSVEELLGETQYF.

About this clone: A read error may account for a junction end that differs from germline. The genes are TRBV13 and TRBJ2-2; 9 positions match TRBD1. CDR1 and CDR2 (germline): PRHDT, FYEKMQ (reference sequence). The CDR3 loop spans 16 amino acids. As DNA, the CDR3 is TGTGCCAGCAGTCCAGGACAGGGGCGGAACGCCGGGGAGCTGTTTTTT. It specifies CASSPGQGRNAGELFF.

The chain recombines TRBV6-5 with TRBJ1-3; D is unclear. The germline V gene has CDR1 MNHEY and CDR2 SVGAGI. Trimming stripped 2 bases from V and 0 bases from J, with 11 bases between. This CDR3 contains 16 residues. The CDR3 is CASSYAAGFSGNTIYF. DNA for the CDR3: TGTGCCAGCAGTTACGCGGCGGGCTTCTCTGGAAACACCATATATTTT.

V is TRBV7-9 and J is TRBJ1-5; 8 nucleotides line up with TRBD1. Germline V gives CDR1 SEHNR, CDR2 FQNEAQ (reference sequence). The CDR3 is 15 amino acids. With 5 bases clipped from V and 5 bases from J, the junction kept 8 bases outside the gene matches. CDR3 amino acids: CASSLDREGDQPQHF. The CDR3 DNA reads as TGTGCCAGCAGCCTGGACAGGGAGGGCGATCAGCCCCAGCATTTT.

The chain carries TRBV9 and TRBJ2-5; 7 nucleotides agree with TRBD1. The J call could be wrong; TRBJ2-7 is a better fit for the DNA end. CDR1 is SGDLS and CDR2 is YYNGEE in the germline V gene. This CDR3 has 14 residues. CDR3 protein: CASSLTDRIHEQYF. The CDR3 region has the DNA TGTGCCAGCAGCTTAACGGACAGGATCCACGAGCAGTACTTC.

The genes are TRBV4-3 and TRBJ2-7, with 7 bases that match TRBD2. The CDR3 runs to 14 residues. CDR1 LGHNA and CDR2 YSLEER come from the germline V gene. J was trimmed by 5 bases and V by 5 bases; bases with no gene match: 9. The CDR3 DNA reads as TGCGCCAGCAGCGTATCTGCGGGAGCCAACGAGCAGTACTTC. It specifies CASSVSAGANEQYF.

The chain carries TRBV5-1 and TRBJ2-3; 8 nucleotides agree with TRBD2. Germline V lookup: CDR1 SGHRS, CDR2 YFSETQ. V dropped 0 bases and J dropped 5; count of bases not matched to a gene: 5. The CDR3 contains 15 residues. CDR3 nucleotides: TGCGCCAGCAGCTTGGTTGCGGGAGGCGGAGATACGCAGTATTTT. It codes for CASSLVAGGGDTQYF.